This entry lists 10 T cell receptor beta chains sequenced from one sample in a study of T cells in Graves' hyperthyroidism and ophthalmopathy (dated by TCRdb to between 2018 and 2021). Libraries were built with multiplex PCR. For sequencing, an Illumina HiSeq 2000 was employed. The TCR beta CDR3 regions were amplified from RNA transcripts. The TCR CDR3 was subjected to a first round of RT-PCR using the HTBI primer set and the Qiagen OneStep RT-PCR kit. The raw public reads went through TCRdb reprocessing: fastp at Q25, MiXCR clone calling, in-frame beta chains kept. A single entry per CDR3 protein holds the most common genes and DNA from its merged rows. This sample is represented by about 510,000 distinct CDR3 sequences; 12% to 15% of them were singletons. About 15% of the sample comes from the top ten. The sample consisted of blood. The receptor set was obtained from a woman aged 40 to 55 with Graves' hyperthyroidism.

This clonotype was detected ten times or more. J is TRBJ2-1 and V is TRBV28; a possible D gene is TRBD2 (5 bases). V gave up 1 base and J gave up 4 bases, with 8 bases separating them. Germline loops: CDR1 MDHEN, CDR2 SYDVKM. The CDR3 is 14 residues long. DNA of the CDR3: TGTGCCAGCAGTTTATTGGAGGAGTACAATGAGCAGTTCTTC. Translating it yields CASSLLEEYNEQFF.

This clonotype was counted ten times or more. This chain uses TRBV30 with TRBJ1-5; D not resolved. This CDR3 is 16 amino acids long. Trimming stripped 0 bases from V and 6 bases from J, with 18 bases between. CDR1 and CDR2 (germline): GTSNPN, SVGIG (reference sequence). CDR3 DNA: TGTGCCTGGAGTGTAAATTCCCCGCCCAGCGGTCAGCCCCAGCATTTT. This sequence encodes CAWSVNSPPSGQPQHF.

This clonotype was seen ten or more times. This chain connects TRBV7-2 to TRBJ2-3; D is ambiguous. With 2 bases removed from V and 6 bases from J, the gap between germline ends came to 12 bases. This CDR3 comprises 14 residues. Germline V gene data show CDR1 as SGHTA and CDR2 as FQGNSA. This CDR3 reads CASSLRLVPDTQYF. Written as DNA, the CDR3 is TGTGCCAGCAGCTTACGGCTAGTTCCGGATACGCAGTATTTT.

This clonotype occurred many times. The chain is built from TRBV20-1 and TRBJ2-7, with TRBD2 matching over 14 bases. The germline gives CDR1 DFQATT, CDR2 SNEGSKA (reference sequence). The junction had 6 bases not matched to a gene; V was cut back by 0 bases and J by 5 bases. This CDR3 has 16 residues. Here the CDR3 DNA reads TGCAGTGCTAGAGATCTTGGACTAGCGGGAGGTAACGAGCAGTACTTC. This translates into CSARDLGLAGGNEQYF.

This clonotype was counted many times. The chain recombines TRBV18 with TRBJ1-4; a weak D match, TRBD1 (5 bases). The CDR3 runs to 16 residues. CDR1 and CDR2 (germline): KGHSH, LQKENI. V lost 0 bases, J lost 7 bases, and 15 bases lay in between. The CDR3 protein is CASSPPGPRRGEKLFF. The CDR3 DNA sequence: TGTGCCAGCTCACCACCGGGACCCCGTCGGGGTGAAAAACTGTTTTTT.

This clonotype was counted ten times or more. V is TRBV7-2 and J is TRBJ2-1; the D gene is possibly TRBD2 (5 bases). V was cut by 1 base and J by 7 bases, with 11 bases left in between. The CDR3 loop spans 14 amino acids. Per germline, CDR1 SGHTA and CDR2 FQGNSA. DNA of the CDR3: TGTGCCAGCAGCTTAGGGAACCGGGAAAATGAGCAGTTCTTC. Its translation is CASSLGNRENEQFF.

There are many counts of this clonotype. J is TRBJ2-7 and V is TRBV12-3 or TRBV12-4, with D hard to call. Trimming removed 2 bases at V and 4 bases at J, with 12 bases between. The CDR3 has 14 amino acids. For the CDR3, the DNA is TGTGCCAGCAGTTTAACCCCCACAAAATACGAGCAGTACTTC. Amino acids: CASSLTPTKYEQYF.

This clonotype was seen only a few times. CDR3 residues: CASSLDLYSEAFF. CDR3 nucleotide sequence: TGCGCCAGCAGCTTGGATCTGTATTCTGAAGCTTTCTTT. V and J are TRBV5-1 and TRBJ1-1; no definite D call. The CDR3 extends over 13 amino acids. Per the germline V gene, CDR1 is SGHRS and CDR2 is YFSETQ. Trimming cost V 0 bases and J 6 bases, with 9 bases left between them.

J is TRBJ2-5 and V is TRBV5-1; 8 bases map to TRBD1. The CDR3 loop spans 15 amino acids. Trimming at V came to 0 bases and at J to 7 bases, leaving 8 bases not matched to a gene. CDR1 and CDR2 from the germline V gene are SGHRS and YFSETQ. CDR3 sequence (DNA): TGCGCCAGCAGCTTGGAGGGGACAGGACCGGGGACCCAGTACTTC. This sequence encodes CASSLEGTGPGTQYF.

This clonotype was seen repeatedly, ten times or more. This chain joins TRBV7-2 and TRBJ1-2, with 9 bases aligning to TRBD1. With 5 bases clipped from V and 8 bases from J, the junction kept 6 bases outside the gene matches. Germline values: CDR1 SGHTA, CDR2 FQGNSA. The CDR3 runs 13 residues. In DNA, the CDR3 is TGTGCCAGCAGCGCCGGACAGGGGAGGGGCTACACCTTC. This translates into CASSAGQGRGYTF.